This section outlines one T cell receptor beta chain sequence together with its context. The antigen remains undetermined. The sequenced fragment ends 3 residues before the CDR3 boundary, so the rest is inferred from the germline J gene. This CDR3 is 16 amino acids long. The germline CDR1 and CDR2 sequences are KGHSH and LQKENI. V shed 6 bases and J shed 3 bases, with 20 bases lying between them. immunoSEQ multiplex PCR used an average of about 1.3 ug genomic DNA. The method was immunoSEQ multiplex PCR; TCRdb's version includes in-frame clones alone and lacks a portion of them. The table lists about 32,000 clones. Dot-blot hybridization genotyped cervical HPV amplified with MY09/MY11 PCR. This specimen belongs to a study of T cells in women clearing cervical HPV infection. Study context: Cases were women with histologically confirmed HPV16-related CIN3 or worse, including 2 invasive cancers.

Points from the study as a whole: Combining TCR richness with V gene abundances gave approximately 0.8 AUC.

This chain links TRBV18 with TRBJ2-5, with a tentative D call TRBD1 (7 bases). The receptor was derived from a woman aged 18-70 years with a cervical HPV16 infection that either progressed to CIN3+ or cleared (not recorded which). What was sequenced was blood buffy coat. The sequenced CDR3 bases are TGTGCCAGCTCCTTACAGGGGAGGAGAGGAGAAGAGACC. Encoded protein: CASSLQGRRGEET. The entire CDR3 protein reads CASSLQGRRGEETQYF.